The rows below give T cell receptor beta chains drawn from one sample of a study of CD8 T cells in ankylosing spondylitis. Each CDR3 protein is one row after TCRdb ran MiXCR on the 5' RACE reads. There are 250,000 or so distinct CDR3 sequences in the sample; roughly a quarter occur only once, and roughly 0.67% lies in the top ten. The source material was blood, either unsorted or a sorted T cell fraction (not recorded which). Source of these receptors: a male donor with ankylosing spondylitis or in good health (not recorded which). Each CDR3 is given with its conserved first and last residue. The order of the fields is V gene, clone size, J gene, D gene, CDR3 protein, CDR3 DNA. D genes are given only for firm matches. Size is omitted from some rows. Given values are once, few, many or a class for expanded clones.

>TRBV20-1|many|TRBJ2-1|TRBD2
CSAIRELAGEQFF
TGCAGTGCTATTAGGGAACTAGCGGGTGAGCAGTTCTTC
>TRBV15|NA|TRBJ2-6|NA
CATKNLDSGANVLTF
TGTGCCACCAAGAACTTGGACTCTGGGGCCAACGTCCTGACTTTC
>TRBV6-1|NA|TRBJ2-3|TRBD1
CASKQGVDRPTDTQYF
TGTGCCAGCAAGCAGGGGGTGGACAGGCCAACAGATACGCAGTATTTT
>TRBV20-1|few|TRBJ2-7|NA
CSATQAYEQYF
TGCAGTGCTACTCAGGCCTACGAGCAGTACTTC
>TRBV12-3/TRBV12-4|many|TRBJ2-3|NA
CASSSADTQYF
TGTGCCAGCAGCTCCGCAGATACGCAGTATTTT
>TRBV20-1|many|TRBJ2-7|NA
CSAPRDGRAYEQYF
TGCAGTGCTCCGAGGGACGGTAGAGCCTACGAGCAGTACTTC
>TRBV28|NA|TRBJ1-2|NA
CASSLEAPYGYTF
TGTGCCAGCAGTTTAGAGGCACCCTATGGCTACACCTTC
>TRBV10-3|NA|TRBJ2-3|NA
CAISVGAATTDTQYF
TGTGCCATCAGTGTAGGGGCAGCGACCACAGATACGCAGTATTTT
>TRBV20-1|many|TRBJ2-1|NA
CSARGPWNEQFF
TGCAGTGCTAGGGGTCCCTGGAATGAGCAGTTCTTC
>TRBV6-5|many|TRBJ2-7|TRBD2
CASSYSRLAGTYEQYF
TGTGCCAGCAGTTACTCGAGACTAGCGGGAACCTACGAGCAGTACTTC
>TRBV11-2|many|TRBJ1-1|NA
CASSILFRGEAFF
TGTGCCAGCAGCATACTATTCAGGGGTGAAGCTTTCTTT
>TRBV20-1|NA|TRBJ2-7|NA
CSPDGMAGLQYF
TGCAGTCCCGACGGAATGGCAGGCCTACAGTACTTC
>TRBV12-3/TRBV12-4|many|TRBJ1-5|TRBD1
CASSLGQGRREPQHF
TGTGCCAGCAGTTTAGGACAGGGGAGGAGGGAACCCCAGCATTTT
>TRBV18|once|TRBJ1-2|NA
CCSWPPGDTNYGYTF
TGCTGCAGCTGGCCACCGGGTGATACTAACTATGGCTACACCTTC
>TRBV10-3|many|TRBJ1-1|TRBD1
CAISEPPFATGRTEAFF
TGTGCCATCAGTGAGCCCCCCTTCGCGACAGGGAGAACTGAAGCTTTCTTT
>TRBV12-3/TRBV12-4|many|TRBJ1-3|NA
CASSLRVAGVPGNTIYF
TGTGCCAGCAGTTTAAGGGTAGCGGGGGTCCCTGGAAACACCATATATTTT
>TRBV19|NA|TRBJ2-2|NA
CASRGDPNTGELFF
TGTGCCAGTAGGGGGGACCCGAACACCGGGGAGCTGTTTTTT
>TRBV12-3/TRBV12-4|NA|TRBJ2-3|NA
CASSPRWASTDTQYF
TGTGCCAGCAGTCCCAGGTGGGCAAGCACAGATACGCAGTATTTT
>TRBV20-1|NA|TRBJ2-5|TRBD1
CSAGRQGSETQYF
TGCAGTGCTGGTAGACAGGGCTCAGAGACCCAGTACTTC
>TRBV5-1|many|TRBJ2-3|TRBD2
CASSSGDTDTQYF
TGCGCCAGCTCTAGCGGGGACACAGATACGCAGTATTTT
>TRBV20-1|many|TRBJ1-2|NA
CSAKGGVDGYTF
TGCAGTGCTAAGGGGGGCGTCGATGGCTACACCTTC
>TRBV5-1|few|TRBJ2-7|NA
CASMGGLGAYEQYF
TGCGCCAGCATGGGCGGACTGGGCGCCTACGAGCAGTACTTC
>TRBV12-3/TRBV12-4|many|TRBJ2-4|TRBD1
CASSWGQGVKNIQYF
TGTGCCAGCAGCTGGGGACAGGGGGTCAAAAACATTCAGTACTTC
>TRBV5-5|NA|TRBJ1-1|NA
CASSLALTEIMNTEAFF
TGTGCCAGCAGCTTGGCCTTGACAGAAATCATGAACACTGAAGCTTTCTTT
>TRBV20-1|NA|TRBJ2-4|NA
CSATVAKNIQYF
TGCAGTGCTACAGTAGCCAAAAACATTCAGTACTTC
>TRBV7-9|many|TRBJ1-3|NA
CASSLVSSGNTIYF
TGTGCCAGCAGCTTAGTCAGCTCTGGAAACACCATATATTTT
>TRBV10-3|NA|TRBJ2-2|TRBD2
CAISETSVRSNGELFF
TGTGCCATCAGTGAGACTAGCGTGAGATCGAACGGGGAGCTGTTTTTT
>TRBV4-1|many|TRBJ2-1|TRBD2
CASRTRGGGEQFF
TGCGCCAGCAGAACCCGGGGGGGCGGTGAGCAGTTCTTC
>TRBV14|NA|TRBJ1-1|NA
CASSLNTGTTEAFF
TGTGCCAGCAGCCTAAATACAGGGACCACTGAAGCTTTCTTT
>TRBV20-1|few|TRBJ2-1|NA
CSAKQRNEQFF
TGCAGTGCTAAACAGAGGAATGAGCAGTTCTTC
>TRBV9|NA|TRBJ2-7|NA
CASSPRQVSYEQYF
TGTGCCAGCAGCCCCCGACAGGTCTCCTACGAGCAGTACTTC
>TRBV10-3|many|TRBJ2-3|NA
CAISDRGGTDTQYF
TGTGCCATCAGTGATAGGGGGGGAACAGATACGCAGTATTTT
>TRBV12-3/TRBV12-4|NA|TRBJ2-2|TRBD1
CASRQQGSTGELFF
TGTGCCAGCAGGCAACAGGGGAGCACCGGGGAGCTGTTTTTT
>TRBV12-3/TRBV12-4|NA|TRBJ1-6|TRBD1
CASRTGTESSPLHF
TGTGCCAGCAGGACCGGGACAGAGTCTTCACCCCTCCACTTT
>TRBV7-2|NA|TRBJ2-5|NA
CASSGSRGETQYF
TGTGCCAGCAGCGGCTCTAGAGGAGAGACCCAGTACTTC
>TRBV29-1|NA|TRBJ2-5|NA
CSVASTEETQYF
TGCAGCGTTGCGTCGACAGAAGAGACCCAGTACTTC
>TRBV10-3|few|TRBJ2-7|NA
CAITVTGFGYEQYF
TGTGCCATAACCGTCACAGGGTTCGGCTACGAGCAGTACTTC
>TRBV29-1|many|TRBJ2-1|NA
CSVDHVYNEQFF
TGCAGCGTTGATCACGTATACAATGAGCAGTTCTTC
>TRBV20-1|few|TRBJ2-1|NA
CSARRGSLYNEQFF
TGCAGTGCTAGAAGGGGGAGCCTTTACAATGAGCAGTTCTTC
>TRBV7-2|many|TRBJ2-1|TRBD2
CASSFLAGTGNEQFF
TGTGCCAGCAGCTTCCTAGCGGGTACTGGCAATGAGCAGTTCTTC
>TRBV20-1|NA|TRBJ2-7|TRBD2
CSAGDLGYEQYF
TGCAGCGCGGGGGACTTGGGCTACGAGCAGTACTTC
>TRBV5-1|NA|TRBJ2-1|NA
CASSLRAGDWNEQFF
TGCGCCAGCAGCTTGAGGGCAGGGGACTGGAATGAGCAGTTCTTC
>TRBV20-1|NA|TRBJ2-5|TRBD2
CSARASGSIQETQYF
TGCAGTGCTAGAGCTAGCGGGTCCATACAAGAGACCCAGTACTTC